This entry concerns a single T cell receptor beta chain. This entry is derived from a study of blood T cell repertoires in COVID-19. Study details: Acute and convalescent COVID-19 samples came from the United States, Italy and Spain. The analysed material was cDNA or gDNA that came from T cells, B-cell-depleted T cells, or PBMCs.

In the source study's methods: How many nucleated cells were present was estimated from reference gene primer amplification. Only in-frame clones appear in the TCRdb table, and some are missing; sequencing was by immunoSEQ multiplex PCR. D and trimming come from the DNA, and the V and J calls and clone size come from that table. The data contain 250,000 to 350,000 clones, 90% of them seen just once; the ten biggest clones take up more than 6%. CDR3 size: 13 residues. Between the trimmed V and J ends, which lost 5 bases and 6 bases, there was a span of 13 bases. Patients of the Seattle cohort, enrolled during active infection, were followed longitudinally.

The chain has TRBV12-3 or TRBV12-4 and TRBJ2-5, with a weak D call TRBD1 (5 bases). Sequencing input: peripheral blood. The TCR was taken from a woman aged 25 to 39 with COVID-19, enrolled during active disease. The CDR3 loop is CASSPPTEKTQYF. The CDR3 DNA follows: TGTGCCAGCAGTCCCCCGACAGAAAAGACCCAGTACTTC.